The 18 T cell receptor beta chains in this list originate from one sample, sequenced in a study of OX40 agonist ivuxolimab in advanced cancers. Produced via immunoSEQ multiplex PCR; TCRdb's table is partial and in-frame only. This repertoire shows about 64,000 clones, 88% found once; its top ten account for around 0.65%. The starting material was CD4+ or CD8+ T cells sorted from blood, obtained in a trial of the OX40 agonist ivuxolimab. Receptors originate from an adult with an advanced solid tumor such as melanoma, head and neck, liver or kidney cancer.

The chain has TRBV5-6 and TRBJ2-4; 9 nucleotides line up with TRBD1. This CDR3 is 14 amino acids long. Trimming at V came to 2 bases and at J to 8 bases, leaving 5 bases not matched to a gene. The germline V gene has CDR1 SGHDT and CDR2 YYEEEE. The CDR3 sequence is CASSLGQGTDIQYF. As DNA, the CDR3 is TGTGCCAGCAGCTTAGGACAGGGGACCGACATTCAGTACTTC.

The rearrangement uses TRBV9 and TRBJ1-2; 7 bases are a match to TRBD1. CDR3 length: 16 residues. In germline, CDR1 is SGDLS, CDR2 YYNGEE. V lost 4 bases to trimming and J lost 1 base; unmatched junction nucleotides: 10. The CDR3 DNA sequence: TGTGCCAGCAGCCGCGGGACAGACTTACTTAACTATGGCTACACCTTC. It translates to CASSRGTDLLNYGYTF.

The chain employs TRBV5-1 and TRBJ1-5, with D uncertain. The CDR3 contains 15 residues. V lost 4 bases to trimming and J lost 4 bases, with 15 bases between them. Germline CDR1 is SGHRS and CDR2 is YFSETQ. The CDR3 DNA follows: TGCGCCAGCAGCCCCGGGGAGAGTCCAAATCAGCCCCAGCATTTT. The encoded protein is CASSPGESPNQPQHF.

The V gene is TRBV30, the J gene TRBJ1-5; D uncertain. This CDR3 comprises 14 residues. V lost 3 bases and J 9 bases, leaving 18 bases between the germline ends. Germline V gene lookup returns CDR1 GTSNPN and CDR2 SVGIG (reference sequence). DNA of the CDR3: TGTGCCTGGAGCGGAGGGAGTGCGGGGTGGCCCCAGCATTTT. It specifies CAWSGGSAGWPQHF.

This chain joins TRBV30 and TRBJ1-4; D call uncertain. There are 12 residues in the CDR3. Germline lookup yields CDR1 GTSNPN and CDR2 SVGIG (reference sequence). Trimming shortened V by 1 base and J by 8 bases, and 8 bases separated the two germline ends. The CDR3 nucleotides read TGTGCCTGGAGTGGACCGGGGGAAAAACTGTTTTTT. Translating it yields CAWSGPGEKLFF.

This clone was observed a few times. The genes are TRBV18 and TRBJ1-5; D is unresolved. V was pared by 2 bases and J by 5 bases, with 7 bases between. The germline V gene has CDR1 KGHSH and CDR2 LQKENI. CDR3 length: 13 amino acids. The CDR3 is CASSPEGDQPQHF. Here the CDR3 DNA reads TGTGCCAGCTCACCAGAGGGTGATCAGCCCCAGCATTTT.

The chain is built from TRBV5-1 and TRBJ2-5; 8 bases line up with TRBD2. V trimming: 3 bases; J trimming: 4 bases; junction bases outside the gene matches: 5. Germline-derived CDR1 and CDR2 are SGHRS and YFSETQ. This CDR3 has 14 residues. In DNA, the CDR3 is TGCGCCAGCAGCTCGACGGGAGGGAGAGAGACCCAGTACTTC. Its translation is CASSSTGGRETQYF.

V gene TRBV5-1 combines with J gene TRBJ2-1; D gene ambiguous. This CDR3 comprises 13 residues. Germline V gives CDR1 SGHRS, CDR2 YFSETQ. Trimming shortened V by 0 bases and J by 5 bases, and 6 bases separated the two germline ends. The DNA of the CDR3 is TGCGCCAGCAGCTTGGCTCCGGACAATGAGCAGTTCTTC. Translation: CASSLAPDNEQFF.

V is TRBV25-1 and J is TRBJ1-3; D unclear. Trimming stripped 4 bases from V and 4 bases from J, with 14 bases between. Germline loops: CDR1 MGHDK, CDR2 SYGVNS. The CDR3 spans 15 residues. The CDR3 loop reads CASSGVSGLGNTIYF. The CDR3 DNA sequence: TGTGCCAGCAGTGGTGTATCGGGGTTAGGAAACACCATATATTTT.

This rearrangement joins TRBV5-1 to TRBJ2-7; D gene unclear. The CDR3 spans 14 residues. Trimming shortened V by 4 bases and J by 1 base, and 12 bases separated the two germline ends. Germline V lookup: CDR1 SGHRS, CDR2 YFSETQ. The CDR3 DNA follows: TGCGCCAGCAGCGAGATTGACCGGTCCTACGAGCAGTACTTC. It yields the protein CASSEIDRSYEQYF. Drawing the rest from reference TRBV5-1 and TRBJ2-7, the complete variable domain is KAGVTQTPRYLIKTRGQQVTLSCSPISGHRSVSWYQQTPGQGLQFLFEYFSETQRNKGNFPGRFSGRQFSNSRSEMNVSTLELGDSALYLCASSEIDRSYEQYFGPGTRLTVT.

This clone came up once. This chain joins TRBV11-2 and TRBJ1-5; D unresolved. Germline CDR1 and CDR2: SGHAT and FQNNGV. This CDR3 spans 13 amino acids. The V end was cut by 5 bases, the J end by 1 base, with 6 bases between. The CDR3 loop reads CASSPTSNQPQHF. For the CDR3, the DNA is TGTGCCAGCAGCCCCACGAGCAATCAGCCCCAGCATTTT.

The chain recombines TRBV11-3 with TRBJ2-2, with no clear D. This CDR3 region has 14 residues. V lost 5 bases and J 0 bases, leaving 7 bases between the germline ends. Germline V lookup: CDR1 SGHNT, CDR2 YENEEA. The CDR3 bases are TGTGCCAGCAGCCTTCAAACGAACACCGGGGAGCTGTTTTTT. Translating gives CASSLQTNTGELFF.

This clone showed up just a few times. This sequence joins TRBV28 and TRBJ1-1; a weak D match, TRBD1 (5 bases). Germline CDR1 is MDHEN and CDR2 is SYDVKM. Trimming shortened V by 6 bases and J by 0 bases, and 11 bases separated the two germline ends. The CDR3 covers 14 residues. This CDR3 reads CASRRQSMNTEAFF. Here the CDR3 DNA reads TGTGCCAGCAGACGACAGTCAATGAACACTGAAGCTTTCTTT. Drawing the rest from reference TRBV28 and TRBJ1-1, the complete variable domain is DVKVTQSSRYLVKRTGEKVFLECVQDMDHENMFWYRQDPGLGLRLIYFSYDVKMKEKGDIPEGYSVSREKKERFSLILESASTNQTSMYLCASRRQSMNTEAFFGQGTRLTVV.

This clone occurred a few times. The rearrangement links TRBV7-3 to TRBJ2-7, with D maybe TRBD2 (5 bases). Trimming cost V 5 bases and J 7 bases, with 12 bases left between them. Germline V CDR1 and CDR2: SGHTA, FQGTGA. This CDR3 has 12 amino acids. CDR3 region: CASSPPSGEQYF. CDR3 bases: TGTGCCAGCAGCCCCCCCTCGGGAGAGCAGTACTTC.

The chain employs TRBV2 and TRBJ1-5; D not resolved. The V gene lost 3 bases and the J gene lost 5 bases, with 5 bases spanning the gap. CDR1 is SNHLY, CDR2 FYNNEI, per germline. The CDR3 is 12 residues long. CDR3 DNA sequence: TGTGCCAGCAGTGAGGGTTATCAGCCCCAGCATTTT. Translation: CASSEGYQPQHF.

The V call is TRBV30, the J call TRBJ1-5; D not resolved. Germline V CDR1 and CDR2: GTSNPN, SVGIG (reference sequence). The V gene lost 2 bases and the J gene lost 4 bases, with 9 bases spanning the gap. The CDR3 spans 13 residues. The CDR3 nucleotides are TGTGCCTGGAGTCGCAGAGGAAATCAGCCCCAGCATTTT. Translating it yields CAWSRRGNQPQHF.

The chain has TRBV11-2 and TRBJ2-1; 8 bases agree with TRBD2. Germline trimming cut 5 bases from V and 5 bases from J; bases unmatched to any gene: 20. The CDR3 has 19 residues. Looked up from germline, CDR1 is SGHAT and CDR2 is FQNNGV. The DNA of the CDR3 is TGTGCCAGCAGCCCCCGAGGGACTAGAATACCAACGGACGACAATGAGCAGTTCTTC. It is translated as CASSPRGTRIPTDDNEQFF.

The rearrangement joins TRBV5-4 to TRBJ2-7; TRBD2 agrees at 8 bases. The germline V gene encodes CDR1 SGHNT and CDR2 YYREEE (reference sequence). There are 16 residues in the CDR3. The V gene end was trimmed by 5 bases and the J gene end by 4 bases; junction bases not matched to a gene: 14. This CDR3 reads CASSWGVSGSVYEQYF. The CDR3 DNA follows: TGTGCCAGCAGTTGGGGGGTAAGCGGGAGCGTGTACGAGCAGTACTTC.